The T cell receptor (beta chain) described here comes from a study of long-term antiretroviral therapy in people with HIV. Investigators performed immunoSEQ version v3.0 at survey level. Repertoires were generated with immunoSEQ multiplex PCR, while TCRdb's copy carries only in-frame clones and drops some. Of under 30,000 clones listed, 95% are singletons. With V trimmed by 9 bases and J by 4 bases, 8 bases remained unmatched. Germline V gene lookup returns CDR1 SNHLY and CDR2 FYNNEI. This CDR3 comprises 13 residues. Sequencing used unsorted PBMCs, obtained 5.3 years after starting antiretroviral therapy. The sequence was collected from a man in his fifties with HIV. J is TRBJ1-1 and V is TRBV2, with 7 bases matching TRBD1. The CDR3 region has the DNA TGTGCCAGGGGGGGACAGCCAGGCACTGAAGCTTTCTTT. Amino acid sequence: CARGGQPGTEAFF.